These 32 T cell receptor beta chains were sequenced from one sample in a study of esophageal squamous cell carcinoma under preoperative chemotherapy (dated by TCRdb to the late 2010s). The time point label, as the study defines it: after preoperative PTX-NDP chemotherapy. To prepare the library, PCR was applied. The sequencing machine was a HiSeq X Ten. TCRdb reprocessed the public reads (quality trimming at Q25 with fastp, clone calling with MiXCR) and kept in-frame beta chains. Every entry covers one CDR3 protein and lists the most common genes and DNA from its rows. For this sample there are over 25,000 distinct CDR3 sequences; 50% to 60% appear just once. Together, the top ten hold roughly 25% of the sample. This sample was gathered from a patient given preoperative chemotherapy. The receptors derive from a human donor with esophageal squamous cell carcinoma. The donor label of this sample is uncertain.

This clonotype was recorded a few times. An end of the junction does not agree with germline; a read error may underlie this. The CDR3 bases are TGTGCCGGCAGCGCGGGCGGGGTCAAAGATACGCAGTACTTT. Translating it yields CAGSAGGVKDTQYF. This chain uses TRBV7-6 with TRBJ2-3; a weak D match, TRBD2 (6 bases). Germline-derived CDR1 and CDR2 are SGHVS and FNYEAQ. CDR3 length equals 14 residues.

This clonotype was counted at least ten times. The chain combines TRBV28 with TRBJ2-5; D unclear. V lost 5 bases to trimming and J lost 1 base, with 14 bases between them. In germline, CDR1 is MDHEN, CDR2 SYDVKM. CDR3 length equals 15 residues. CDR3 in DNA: TGTGCCAGCAGTACTCACCGGACGGGCCAAGAGACCCAGTACTTC. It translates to CASSTHRTGQETQYF. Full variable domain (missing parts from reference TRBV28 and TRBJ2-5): DVKVTQSSRYLVKRTGEKVFLECVQDMDHENMFWYRQDPGLGLRLIYFSYDVKMKEKGDIPEGYSVSREKKERFSLILESASTNQTSMYLCASSTHRTGQETQYFGPGTRLLVL.

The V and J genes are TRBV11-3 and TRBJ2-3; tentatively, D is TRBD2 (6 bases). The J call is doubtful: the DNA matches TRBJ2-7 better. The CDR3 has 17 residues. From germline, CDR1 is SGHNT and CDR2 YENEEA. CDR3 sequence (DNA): TGTGCCAGCAGCTTCGGAGCCGGGAGCCGGGACCTAGATACGCAGTACTTC. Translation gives CASSFGAGSRDLDTQYF.

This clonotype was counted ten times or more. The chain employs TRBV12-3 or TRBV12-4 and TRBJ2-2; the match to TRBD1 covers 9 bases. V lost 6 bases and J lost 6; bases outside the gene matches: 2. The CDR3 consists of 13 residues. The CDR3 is CASSRQGAGELFF. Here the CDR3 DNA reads TGTGCCAGCAGCAGACAGGGGGCCGGGGAGCTGTTTTTT.

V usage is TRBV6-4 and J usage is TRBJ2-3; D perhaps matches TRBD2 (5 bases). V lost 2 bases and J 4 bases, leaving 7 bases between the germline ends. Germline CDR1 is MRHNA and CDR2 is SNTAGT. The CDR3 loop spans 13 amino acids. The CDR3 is CASSDEGPDTQYF. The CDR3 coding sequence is TGTGCCAGCAGTGACGAGGGCCCAGATACGCAGTATTTT.

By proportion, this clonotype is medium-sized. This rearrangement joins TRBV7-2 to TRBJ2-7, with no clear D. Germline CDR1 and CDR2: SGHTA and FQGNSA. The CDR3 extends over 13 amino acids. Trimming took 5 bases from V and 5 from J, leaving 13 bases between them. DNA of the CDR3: TGTGCCAGCAGCCCCCCCGGGCTTAACGAGCAGTACTTC. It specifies CASSPPGLNEQYF.

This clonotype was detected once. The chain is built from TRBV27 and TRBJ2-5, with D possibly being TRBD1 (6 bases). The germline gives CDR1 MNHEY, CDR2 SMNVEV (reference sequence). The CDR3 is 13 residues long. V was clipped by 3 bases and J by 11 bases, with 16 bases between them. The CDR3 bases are TGTGCCAGCAGTTTCGCTAACAGGGTGAAGCAGTACTTC. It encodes CASSFANRVKQYF.

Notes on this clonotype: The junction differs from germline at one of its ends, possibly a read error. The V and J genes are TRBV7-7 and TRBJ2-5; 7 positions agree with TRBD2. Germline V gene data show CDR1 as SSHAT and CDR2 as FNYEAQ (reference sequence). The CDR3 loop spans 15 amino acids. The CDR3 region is CASSPREGLKETQLF. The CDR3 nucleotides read TGTGCTAGCAGCCCCAGGGAGGGGCTTAAAGAGACCCAACTCTTC. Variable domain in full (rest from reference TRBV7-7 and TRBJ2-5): GAGVSQSPRYKVTKRGQDVTLRCDPISSHATLYWYQQALGQGPEFLTYFNYEAQPDKSGLPSDRFSAERPEGSISTLTIQRTEQRDSAMYRCASSPREGLKETQLFGPGTRLLVL.

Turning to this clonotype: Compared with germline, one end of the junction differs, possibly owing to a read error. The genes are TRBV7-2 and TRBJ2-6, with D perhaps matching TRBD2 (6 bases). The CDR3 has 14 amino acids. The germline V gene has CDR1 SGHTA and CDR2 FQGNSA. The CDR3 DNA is TGTGCCAGCAGCTTATTTTCTAGCGCCAAGGCCCAGTATTTC. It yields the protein CASSLFSSAKAQYF. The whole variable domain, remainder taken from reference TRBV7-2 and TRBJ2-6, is GAGVSQSPSNKVTEKGKDVELRCDPISGHTALYWYRQSLGQGLEFLIYFQGNSAPDKSGLPSDRFSAERTGGSVSTLTIQRTQQEDSAVYLCASSLFSSAKAQYFGAGSRLTVL.

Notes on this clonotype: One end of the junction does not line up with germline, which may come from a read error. DNA of the CDR3: TGTGCCAGCAGGGGGCGACGAGCCAACGATACGCAGTATTTC. Translated, it gives CASRGRRANDTQYF. The V call is TRBV6-1, the J call TRBJ2-3; D may be TRBD1 (5 bases). There are 14 residues in the CDR3. The V gene's germline CDR1 is MNHNS and CDR2 SASEGT.

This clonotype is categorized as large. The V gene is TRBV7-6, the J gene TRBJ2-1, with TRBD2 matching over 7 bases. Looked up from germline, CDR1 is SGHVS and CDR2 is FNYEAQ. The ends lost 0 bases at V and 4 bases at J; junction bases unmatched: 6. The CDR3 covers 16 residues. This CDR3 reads CASSLAAASGYNEQFF. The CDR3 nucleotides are TGTGCCAGCAGCTTAGCCGCCGCTAGCGGATACAATGAGCAGTTCTTC. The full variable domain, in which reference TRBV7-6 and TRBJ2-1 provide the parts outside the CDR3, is GAGVSQSPRYKVTKRGQDVALRCDPISGHVSLYWYRQALGQGPEFLTYFNYEAQQDKSGLPNDRFSAERPEGSISTLTIQRTEQRDSAMYRCASSLAAASGYNEQFFGPGTRLTVL.

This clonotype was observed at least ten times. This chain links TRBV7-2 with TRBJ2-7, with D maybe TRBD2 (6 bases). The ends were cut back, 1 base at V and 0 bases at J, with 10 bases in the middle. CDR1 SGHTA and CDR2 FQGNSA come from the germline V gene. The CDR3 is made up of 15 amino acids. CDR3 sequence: CASSLERVSSYEQYF. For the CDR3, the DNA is TGTGCCAGCAGCTTAGAGCGGGTAAGCTCCTACGAGCAGTACTTC.

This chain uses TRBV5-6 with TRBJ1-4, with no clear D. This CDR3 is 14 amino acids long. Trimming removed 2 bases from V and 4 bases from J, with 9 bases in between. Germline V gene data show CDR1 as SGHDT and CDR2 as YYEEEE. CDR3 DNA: TGTGCCAGCAGCTTCGGCAGCCTTAATGAAAAACTGTTTTTT. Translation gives CASSFGSLNEKLFF.

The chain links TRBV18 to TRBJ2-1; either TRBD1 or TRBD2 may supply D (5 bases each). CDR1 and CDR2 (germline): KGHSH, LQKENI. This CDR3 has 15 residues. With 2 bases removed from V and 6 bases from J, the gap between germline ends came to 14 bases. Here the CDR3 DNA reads TGTGCCAGCTCACCAGGGACCGGGTCGTCCAATGAGCAGTTCTTC. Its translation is CASSPGTGSSNEQFF.

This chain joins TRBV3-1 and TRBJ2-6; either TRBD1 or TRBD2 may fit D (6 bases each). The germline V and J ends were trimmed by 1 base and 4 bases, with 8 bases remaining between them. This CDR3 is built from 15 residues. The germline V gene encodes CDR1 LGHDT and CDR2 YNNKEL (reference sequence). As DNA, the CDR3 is TGTGCCAGCAGCCAAGGAGGGGGGGGGGCCAACGTCCTGACTTTC. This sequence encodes CASSQGGGGANVLTF.

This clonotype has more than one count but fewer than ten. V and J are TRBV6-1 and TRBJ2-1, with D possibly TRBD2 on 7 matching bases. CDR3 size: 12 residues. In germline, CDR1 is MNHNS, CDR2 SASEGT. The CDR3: CASGVRGGEQFF. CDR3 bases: TGTGCGAGCGGGGTACGAGGGGGTGAGCAGTTCTTC.

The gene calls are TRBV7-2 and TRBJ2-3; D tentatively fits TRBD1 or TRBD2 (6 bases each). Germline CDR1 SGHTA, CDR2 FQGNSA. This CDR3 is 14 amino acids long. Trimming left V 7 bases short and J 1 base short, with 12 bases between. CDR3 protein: CASILRGGTDTQYF. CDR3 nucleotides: TGTGCCAGCATTTTGAGGGGGGGCACAGATACGCAGTATTTT.

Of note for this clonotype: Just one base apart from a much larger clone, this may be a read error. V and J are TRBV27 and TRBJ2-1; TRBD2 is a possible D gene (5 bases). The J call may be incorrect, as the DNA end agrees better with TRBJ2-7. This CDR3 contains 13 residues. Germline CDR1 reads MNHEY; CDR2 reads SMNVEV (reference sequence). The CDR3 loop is CASSPTSYNEQYF. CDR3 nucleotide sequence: TGTGCCAGCAGCCCAACTAGTTACAATGAGCAGTACTTC.

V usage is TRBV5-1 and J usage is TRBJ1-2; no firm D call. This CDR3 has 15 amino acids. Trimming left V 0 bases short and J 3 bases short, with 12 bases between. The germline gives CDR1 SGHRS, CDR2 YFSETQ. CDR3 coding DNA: TGCGCCAGCAGCTTGGAACGCGGGATTGACTATGGCTACACCTTC. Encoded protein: CASSLERGIDYGYTF.

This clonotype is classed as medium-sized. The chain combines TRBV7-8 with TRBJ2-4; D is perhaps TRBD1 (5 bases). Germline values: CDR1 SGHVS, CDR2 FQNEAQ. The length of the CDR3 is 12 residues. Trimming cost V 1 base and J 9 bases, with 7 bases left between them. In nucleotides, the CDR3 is TGTGCCAGCAGCTTAGTAACAGGCATTCAGTACTTC. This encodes CASSLVTGIQYF.

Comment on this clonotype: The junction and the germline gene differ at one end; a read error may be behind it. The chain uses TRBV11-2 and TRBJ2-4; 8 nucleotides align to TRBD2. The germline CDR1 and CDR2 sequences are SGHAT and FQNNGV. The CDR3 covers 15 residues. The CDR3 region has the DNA TGTGCCCGCGGCTCGGTGCGGGGGGCCAAAAACATGCAGTATTTC. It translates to CARGSVRGAKNMQYF. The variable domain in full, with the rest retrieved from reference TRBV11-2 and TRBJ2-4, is EAGVAQSPRYKIIEKRQSVAFWCNPISGHATLYWYQQILGQGPKLLIQFQNNGVVDDSQLPKDRFSAERLKGVDSTLKIQPAKLEDSAVYLCARGSVRGAKNMQYFGAGTRLSVL.

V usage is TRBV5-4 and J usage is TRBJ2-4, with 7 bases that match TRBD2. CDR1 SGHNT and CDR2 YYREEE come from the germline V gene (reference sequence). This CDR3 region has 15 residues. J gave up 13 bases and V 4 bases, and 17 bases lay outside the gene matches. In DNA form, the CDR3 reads TGTGCCAGCAGCACGGACCCCGGGGGGTACAATGAGCAGTACTTC. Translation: CASSTDPGGYNEQYF.

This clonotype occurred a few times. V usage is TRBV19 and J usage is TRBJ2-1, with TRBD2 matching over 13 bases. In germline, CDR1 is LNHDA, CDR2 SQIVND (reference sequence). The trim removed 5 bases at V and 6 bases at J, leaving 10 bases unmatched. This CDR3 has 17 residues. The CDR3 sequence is CASSLTGLAGIGNEQFF. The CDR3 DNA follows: TGTGCCAGTAGTTTAACGGGACTAGCGGGGATCGGCAATGAGCAGTTCTTC.

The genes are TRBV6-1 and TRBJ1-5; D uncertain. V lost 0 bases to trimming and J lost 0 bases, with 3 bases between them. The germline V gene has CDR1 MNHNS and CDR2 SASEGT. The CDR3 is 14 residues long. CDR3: CASSEAISNQPQHF. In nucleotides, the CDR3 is TGTGCCAGCAGTGAAGCAATTAGCAATCAGCCCCAGCATTTT.

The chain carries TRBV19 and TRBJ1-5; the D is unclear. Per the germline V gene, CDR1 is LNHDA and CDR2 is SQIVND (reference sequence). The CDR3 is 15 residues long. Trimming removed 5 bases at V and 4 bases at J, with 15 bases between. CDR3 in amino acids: CASSPEETYNQPQHF. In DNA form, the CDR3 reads TGTGCCAGTAGTCCGGAGGAGACATATAATCAGCCCCAGCATTTT.

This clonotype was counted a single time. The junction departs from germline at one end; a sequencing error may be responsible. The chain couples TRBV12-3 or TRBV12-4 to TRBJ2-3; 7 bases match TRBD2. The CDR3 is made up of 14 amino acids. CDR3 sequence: CAGSGAGHQDTQYF. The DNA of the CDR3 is TGTGCGGGGAGCGGGGCCGGACACCAAGATACCCAGTATTTC.

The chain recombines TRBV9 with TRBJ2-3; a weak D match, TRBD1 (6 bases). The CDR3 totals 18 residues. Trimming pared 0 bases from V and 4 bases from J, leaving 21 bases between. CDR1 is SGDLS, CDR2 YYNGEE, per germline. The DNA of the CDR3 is TGTGCCAGCAGCGTAGAACCCGGGCCCCAAGGGGGAGCAGATACGCAGTATTTT. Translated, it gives CASSVEPGPQGGADTQYF. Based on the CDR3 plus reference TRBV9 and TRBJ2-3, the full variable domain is DSGVTQTPKHLITATGQRVTLRCSPRSGDLSVYWYQQSLDQGLQFLIQYYNGEERAKGNILERFSAQQFPDLHSELNLSSLELGDSALYFCASSVEPGPQGGADTQYFGPGTRLTVL.

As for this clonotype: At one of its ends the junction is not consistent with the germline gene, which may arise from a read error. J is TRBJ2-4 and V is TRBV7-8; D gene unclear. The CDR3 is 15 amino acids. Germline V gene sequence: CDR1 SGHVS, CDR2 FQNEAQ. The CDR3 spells CASSLVVGGKNMQYF. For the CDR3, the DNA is TGTGCCAGCAGCTTGGTCGTGGGCGGCAAAAATATGCAGTATTTC.

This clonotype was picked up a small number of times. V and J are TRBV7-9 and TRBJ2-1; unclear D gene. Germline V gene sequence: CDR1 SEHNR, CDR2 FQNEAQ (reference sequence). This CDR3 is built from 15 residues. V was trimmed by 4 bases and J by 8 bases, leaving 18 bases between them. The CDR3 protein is CASSSSGTLGDEQFF. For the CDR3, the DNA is TGTGCCAGCAGCTCTTCAGGAACCCTTGGGGATGAGCAGTTCTTC.

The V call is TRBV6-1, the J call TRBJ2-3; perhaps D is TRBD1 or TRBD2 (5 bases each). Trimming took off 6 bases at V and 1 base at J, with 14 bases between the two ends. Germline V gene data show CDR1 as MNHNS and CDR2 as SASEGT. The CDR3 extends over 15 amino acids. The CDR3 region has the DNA TGTGCCAGCAGGGACACGGGATCCCGCACAGATACGCAGTATTTT. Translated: CASRDTGSRTDTQYF.

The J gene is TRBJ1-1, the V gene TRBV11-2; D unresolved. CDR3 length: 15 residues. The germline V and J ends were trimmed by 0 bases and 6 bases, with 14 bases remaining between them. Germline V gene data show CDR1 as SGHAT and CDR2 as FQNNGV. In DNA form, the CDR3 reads TGTGCCAGCAGCTTAGATCTATCGTTTTTCCCTGAAGCTTTCTTT. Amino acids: CASSLDLSFFPEAFF.

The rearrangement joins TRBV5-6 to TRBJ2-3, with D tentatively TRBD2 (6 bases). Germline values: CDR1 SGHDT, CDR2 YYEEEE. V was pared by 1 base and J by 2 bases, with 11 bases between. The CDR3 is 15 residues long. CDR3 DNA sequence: TGTGCCAGCAGCTTGAATGCGGGGACCACAGATACGCAGTATTTT. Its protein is CASSLNAGTTDTQYF.